This T cell receptor (beta chain) appears in the sequencing data of a study of shared clonotypes between healthy human individuals. Original processing notes: ImmunoSEQ yielded junction-only sequences lacking quality scores, so filtering differed. Clones were read by immunoSEQ multiplex PCR, and TCRdb kept only the in-frame ones, dropping some. V, J and clone size reflect that table, while D and trimming were determined from the DNA. The sample shows approximately 1.5 million clones, about 98.5% of them seen only once. Trimming took off 1 base at V and 5 bases at J, with 15 bases between the two ends. Per the germline V gene, CDR1 is SGHRS and CDR2 is YFSETQ. The length of the CDR3 is 15 residues.

This sequence joins TRBV5-1 and TRBJ1-2, with a tentative D call TRBD1 (5 bases). The sequencing sample was made of naive CD4+ T cells sorted from blood. Subset of the sample: CD45RA+ positively selected. The clonotype was recovered from a man younger than 45 in good health. The CDR3: CASSLSAEGLYGYTF. CDR3 in DNA: TGCGCCAGCAGCTTGTCAGCGGAGGGGTTATATGGCTACACCTTC.